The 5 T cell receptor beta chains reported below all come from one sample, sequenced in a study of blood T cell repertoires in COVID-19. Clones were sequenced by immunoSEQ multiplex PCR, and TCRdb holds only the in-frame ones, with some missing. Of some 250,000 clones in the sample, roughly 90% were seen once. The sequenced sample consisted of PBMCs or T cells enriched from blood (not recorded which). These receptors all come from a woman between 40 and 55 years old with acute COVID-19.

The CDR3: CASSLSWNTEAFF. In DNA, the CDR3 is TGTGCCAGCAGCTTATCATGGAACACTGAAGCTTTCTTT. V is TRBV11-3 and J is TRBJ1-1; D is unclear. Germline CDR1 SGHNT, CDR2 YENEEA. There are 13 residues in the CDR3. V was cut by 2 bases and J by 1 base, with 5 bases left in between. Looking up the rest from reference TRBV11-3 and TRBJ1-1 gives the full variable domain: EAGVVQSPRYKIIEKKQPVAFWCNPISGHNTLYWYLQNLGQGPELLIRYENEEAVDDSQLPKDRFSAERLKGVDSTLKIQPAELGDSAVYLCASSLSWNTEAFFGQGTRLTVV.

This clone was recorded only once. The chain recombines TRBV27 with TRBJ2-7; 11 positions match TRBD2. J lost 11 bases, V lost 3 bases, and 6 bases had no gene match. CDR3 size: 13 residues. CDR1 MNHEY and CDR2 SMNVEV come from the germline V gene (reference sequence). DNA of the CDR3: TGTGCCAGCAGTTTCGGGATAGCGGGAGGGGAGTACTTC. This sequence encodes CASSFGIAGGEYF.

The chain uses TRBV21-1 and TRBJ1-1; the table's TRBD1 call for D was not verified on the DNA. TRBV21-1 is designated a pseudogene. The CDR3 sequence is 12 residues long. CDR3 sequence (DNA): TGTGCCAGGACCACAGGGTACACTGAAGCTTTCTTT. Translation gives CARTTGYTEAFF.

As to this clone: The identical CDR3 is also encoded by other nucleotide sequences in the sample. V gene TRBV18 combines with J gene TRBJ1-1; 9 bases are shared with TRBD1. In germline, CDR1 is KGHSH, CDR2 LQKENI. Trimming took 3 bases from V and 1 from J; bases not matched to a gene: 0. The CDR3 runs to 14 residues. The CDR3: CASSPTGGNTEAFF. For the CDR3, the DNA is TGTGCCAGCTCACCGACAGGGGGGAACACTGAAGCTTTCTTT.

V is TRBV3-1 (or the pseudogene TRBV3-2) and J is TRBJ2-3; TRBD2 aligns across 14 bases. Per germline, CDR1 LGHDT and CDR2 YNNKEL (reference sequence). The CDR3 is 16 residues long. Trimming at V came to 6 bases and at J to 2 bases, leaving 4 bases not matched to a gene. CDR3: CASSEGLAGATDTQYF. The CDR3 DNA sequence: TGTGCCAGCAGTGAGGGACTAGCGGGAGCCACAGATACGCAGTATTTT.